These 27 T cell receptor beta chains originate from one sample sequenced in a study of T cell changes during pregnancy in multiple sclerosis. TCRdb's copy holds only in-frame clones and misses some; the assay was immunoSEQ multiplex PCR. The data contain about 74,000 clones, 88% of them singletons. This specimen consisted of peripheral blood, obtained before pregnancy. Receptors originate from a female donor with multiple sclerosis, enrolled in a pregnancy study.

The chain combines TRBV4-2 with TRBJ2-3, with 8 bases matching TRBD1. Germline CDR1 reads LGHNA; CDR2 reads YNFKEQ. With V trimmed by 2 bases and J by 5 bases, 6 bases remained unmatched. CDR3 length equals 15 residues. CDR3: CASSQFQGAGDTQYF. Here the CDR3 DNA reads TGTGCCAGCAGCCAATTCCAGGGGGCAGGAGATACGCAGTATTTT.

The rearrangement uses TRBV18 and TRBJ2-3; perhaps TRBD1 as D (5 bases). Per germline, CDR1 KGHSH and CDR2 LQKENI. The CDR3 length is 15 residues. V was cut by 3 bases and J by 2 bases, with 12 bases left in between. CDR3 residues: CASSPFEQDTDTQYF. The CDR3 nucleotides read TGTGCCAGCTCACCCTTCGAACAGGACACAGATACGCAGTATTTT.

The V and J genes are TRBV2 and TRBJ2-1, with a tentative D call TRBD2 (5 bases). The CDR3 covers 13 residues. Trimming left V 8 bases short and J 2 bases short, with 10 bases between. CDR1 and CDR2 from the germline V gene are SNHLY and FYNNEI. The CDR3 DNA is TGTGCCAGCGATAGACTAACCTACAATGAGCAGTTCTTC. Amino acids: CASDRLTYNEQFF.

This clone was recorded once. CDR3 sequence: CASSFRQKGDGYEQYF. The CDR3 region has the DNA TGTGCCAGCAGCTTCCGGCAGAAGGGGGACGGCTACGAGCAGTACTTC. The chain recombines TRBV5-4 with TRBJ2-7; TRBD1 is a possible D gene (6 bases). The CDR3 covers 16 residues. Germline V gene sequence: CDR1 SGHNT, CDR2 YYREEE (reference sequence). V lost 2 bases and J 3 bases, leaving 18 bases between the germline ends.

This rearrangement joins TRBV19 to TRBJ1-1, with 7 bases fitting TRBD1. CDR1 and CDR2 from the germline V gene are LNHDA and SQIVND (reference sequence). Trimming cost V 4 bases and J 4 bases; bases outside gene matches: 3. CDR3 size: 13 residues. CDR3 amino acids: CASSTNRGTEAFF. CDR3 coding DNA: TGTGCCAGTAGTACTAACAGGGGCACTGAAGCTTTCTTT.

The rearrangement joins TRBV2 to TRBJ1-1; no firm D call. Germline lookup yields CDR1 SNHLY and CDR2 FYNNEI. This CDR3 has 14 amino acids. Trimming took 0 bases from V and 6 from J, leaving 11 bases between them. The CDR3 bases are TGTGCCAGCAGTGAAGCCCGGGGTAGCGCTGAAGCTTTCTTT. Its protein product is CASSEARGSAEAFF.

The chain couples TRBV18 to TRBJ2-2, with TRBD2 identical over 7 bases. The trim removed 11 bases at V and 1 base at J, leaving 4 bases unmatched. The CDR3 sequence is 13 residues long. Germline V gene data show CDR1 as KGHSH and CDR2 as LQKENI. The CDR3 coding sequence is TGTGCCCCAACGGGGGGGAACACCGGGGAGCTGTTTTTT. Translating gives CAPTGGNTGELFF.

This clone was seen just once. The CDR3 nucleotides read TGTGCCAGTAGTAACCCGGACAGGGGGCCGTACTACGAGCAGTACTTC. Residues: CASSNPDRGPYYEQYF. The chain is built from TRBV19 and TRBJ2-7; 11 bases agree with TRBD1. The germline CDR1 and CDR2 sequences are LNHDA and SQIVND (reference sequence). The CDR3 sequence is 16 residues long. V shed 4 bases, J shed 3 bases, and the junction held 8 bases outside the gene matches.

This chain joins TRBV19 and TRBJ1-1; 7 bases agree with TRBD1. J gave up 0 bases and V 5 bases, and 0 bases lay outside the gene matches. CDR3 length: 13 amino acids. The germline gives CDR1 LNHDA, CDR2 SQIVND (reference sequence). The CDR3 spells CASSDRVNTEAFF. The CDR3 nucleotides are TGTGCCAGTAGTGACAGGGTGAACACTGAAGCTTTCTTT. Full variable domain (rest looked up from reference TRBV19 and TRBJ1-1): DGGITQSPKYLFRKEGQNVTLSCEQNLNHDAMYWYRQDPGQGLRLIYYSQIVNDFQKGDIAEGYSVSREKKESFPLTVTSAQKNPTAFYLCASSDRVNTEAFFGQGTRLTVV.

Remarks on this clone: Different DNA sequences within this sample yield the same CDR3. This rearrangement joins TRBV5-1 to TRBJ1-3; TRBD1 might be the D (5 bases). The CDR3 runs 15 residues. Germline V gene lookup returns CDR1 SGHRS and CDR2 YFSETQ. The germline V and J ends were trimmed by 0 bases and 0 bases, with 7 bases remaining between them. CDR3 coding DNA: TGCGCCAGCAGCTTGGCTCAGGGCTCTGGAAACACCATATATTTT. Translation gives CASSLAQGSGNTIYF.

The V gene is TRBV5-1, the J gene TRBJ1-1; TRBD1 matches at 7 bases. Germline CDR1 SGHRS, CDR2 YFSETQ. The V segment lost 4 bases and the J segment 5 bases; nucleotides outside the gene matches: 8. The CDR3 runs to 14 residues. In nucleotides, the CDR3 is TGCGCCAGCAGCCCGACAGGGCAGAGAACTGAAGCTTTCTTT. Protein sequence: CASSPTGQRTEAFF. The variable domain in full, completed from reference TRBV5-1 and TRBJ1-1, reads KAGVTQTPRYLIKTRGQQVTLSCSPISGHRSVSWYQQTPGQGLQFLFEYFSETQRNKGNFPGRFSGRQFSNSRSEMNVSTLELGDSALYLCASSPTGQRTEAFFGQGTRLTVV.

The genes are TRBV4-2 and TRBJ2-1; possibly TRBD2 for D (5 bases). The length of the CDR3 is 14 residues. Trimming removed 7 bases from V and 6 bases from J, with 16 bases in between. The germline gives CDR1 LGHNA, CDR2 YNFKEQ. The CDR3 DNA is TGTGCCAGCACCACGGACTCGGCCGCCAATGAGCAGTTCTTC. Translated, it gives CASTTDSAANEQFF.

The chain has TRBV7-2 and TRBJ2-3; 10 bases align to TRBD2. V trimming: 0 bases; J trimming: 2 bases; junction bases outside the gene matches: 5. Germline assignment: CDR1 SGHTA and CDR2 FQGNSA. The CDR3 is 17 residues long. CDR3 region: CASSLAASGGYTDTQYF. Here the CDR3 DNA reads TGTGCCAGCAGCTTAGCCGCTAGCGGGGGCTACACAGATACGCAGTATTTT.

The rearrangement links TRBV19 to TRBJ2-5, with a tentative D call TRBD1 (5 bases). Germline-derived CDR1 and CDR2 are LNHDA and SQIVND (reference sequence). CDR3 length: 16 residues. Trimming stripped 0 bases from V and 5 bases from J, with 16 bases between. CDR3: CASSIETGVMGETQYF. As DNA, the CDR3 is TGTGCCAGTAGTATAGAAACAGGAGTCATGGGGGAGACCCAGTACTTC.

The chain recombines TRBV4-1 with TRBJ1-5; 7 bases map to TRBD1. The CDR3 sequence is 15 residues long. V trimming: 3 bases; J trimming: 8 bases; junction bases outside the gene matches: 10. Germline V lookup: CDR1 MGHRA, CDR2 YSYEKL. In nucleotides, the CDR3 is TGCGCCAGCAGCCAGAACCGGGACAGCAAGGAGCCCCAGCATTTT. Amino acids: CASSQNRDSKEPQHF.

This clone was found once. The V call is TRBV29-1, the J call TRBJ1-2, with 8 bases matching TRBD1. CDR3 length: 13 residues. The junction had 6 bases not matched to a gene; V was cut back by 6 bases and J by 3 bases. CDR1 SQVTM and CDR2 ANQGSEA come from the germline V gene. The CDR3 protein is CSVKDRGDYGYTF. In nucleotides, the CDR3 is TGCAGCGTCAAAGACAGGGGTGACTATGGCTACACCTTC. Full variable domain (missing parts from reference TRBV29-1 and TRBJ1-2): SAVISQKPSRDICQRGTSLTIQCQVDSQVTMMFWYRQQPGQSLTLIATANQGSEATYESGFVIDKFPISRPNLTFSTLTVSNMSPEDSSIYLCSVKDRGDYGYTFGSGTRLTVV.

The rearrangement links TRBV10-3 to TRBJ2-1; 16 nucleotides match TRBD2. Germline V CDR1 and CDR2: ENHRY, SYGVKD. The CDR3 spans 15 residues. The V segment lost 0 bases and the J segment 10 bases; nucleotides outside the gene matches: 0. For the CDR3, the DNA is TGTGCCATCAGTGAGTCGGGACTAGCGGGAGGGGAGCAGTTCTTC. Translation gives CAISESGLAGGEQFF.

The chain is built from TRBV6-5 and TRBJ1-5, with a tentative D call TRBD1 (5 bases). Germline CDR1 MNHEY, CDR2 SVGAGI. The V end was cut by 6 bases, the J end by 2 bases, with 11 bases between. The CDR3 spans 14 residues. The CDR3, as DNA: TGTGCCAGCAGATCAGGGTACGGCAATCAGCCCCAGCATTTT. As protein: CASRSGYGNQPQHF.

The chain couples TRBV30 to TRBJ2-5, with 10 bases that match TRBD1. This CDR3 has 15 residues. Germline trimming cut 4 bases from V and 5 bases from J; bases unmatched to any gene: 10. Germline CDR1 GTSNPN, CDR2 SVGIG (reference sequence). The CDR3 loop is CAWTRGGTGVETQYF. The CDR3 coding sequence is TGTGCCTGGACCCGGGGGGGGACAGGGGTCGAGACCCAGTACTTC.

This clone was counted a single time. The chain combines TRBV6-1 with TRBJ2-1, with D possibly TRBD1 on 7 matching bases. Germline V gene lookup returns CDR1 MNHNS and CDR2 SASEGT. This CDR3 is built from 14 residues. The V end was cut by 7 bases, the J end by 0 bases, with 10 bases between. The CDR3 DNA is TGTGCCAGCACAGGGGGGCACTCCTACAATGAGCAGTTCTTC. Translation gives CASTGGHSYNEQFF.

The J gene is TRBJ1-5, the V gene TRBV4-3; 10 nucleotides line up with TRBD1. V shed 3 bases, J shed 4 bases, and the junction held 3 bases outside the gene matches. In germline, CDR1 is LGHNA, CDR2 YSLEER. The CDR3 is made up of 15 amino acids. CDR3 coding DNA: TGCGCCAGCAGCCAGGGGACAGGGGAAAATCAGCCCCAGCATTTT. Protein sequence: CASSQGTGENQPQHF.

The gene calls are TRBV5-1 and TRBJ2-7; maybe TRBD2 (6 bases). The V end was cut by 0 bases, the J end by 1 base, with 8 bases between. Germline CDR1 SGHRS, CDR2 YFSETQ. The CDR3 consists of 14 residues. The DNA for the CDR3 is TGCGCCAGCAGCTTGGTAGGGACTTCCTACGAGCAGTACTTC. Residues: CASSLVGTSYEQYF.

The chain combines TRBV5-1 with TRBJ2-7; 10 nucleotides agree with TRBD1. The CDR3 is 15 amino acids. V was clipped by 0 bases and J by 6 bases; unmatched bases: 6. The V gene's germline CDR1 is SGHRS and CDR2 YFSETQ. The CDR3 DNA is TGCGCCAGCAGCTTGGAGGGGACAGGGGCCGTCGAGCAGTACTTC. This encodes CASSLEGTGAVEQYF.

The chain joins TRBV27 to TRBJ2-7; D unresolved. Germline assignment: CDR1 MNHEY and CDR2 SMNVEV (reference sequence). The CDR3 extends over 13 amino acids. V was shortened by 5 bases and J by 5 bases, with 13 bases between the two germline ends. CDR3 residues: CASSPSRLHEQYF. The CDR3, as DNA: TGTGCCAGCAGTCCTTCCCGGTTACACGAGCAGTACTTC.

This clone was seen more than once but under ten times. This chain connects TRBV11-3 to TRBJ2-1, with 7 bases fitting TRBD1. The CDR3 contains 18 residues. Germline V gene sequence: CDR1 SGHNT, CDR2 YENEEA. With V trimmed by 0 bases and J by 0 bases, 8 bases remained unmatched. This CDR3 is CASSLDQGGSSSYNEQFF. In nucleotides, the CDR3 is TGTGCCAGCAGCTTAGATCAAGGGGGCTCAAGCTCCTACAATGAGCAGTTCTTC.

V gene TRBV6-5 combines with J gene TRBJ2-7; 9 bases match TRBD1. Losses at the gene ends were 6 bases for V and 3 bases for J; bases not matched to a gene: 9. Germline V gives CDR1 MNHEY, CDR2 SVGAGI. The CDR3 is 15 residues long. CDR3 protein: CASRLSYRGLYEQYF. The CDR3 DNA reads TGTGCCAGCAGACTCTCCTACAGGGGGCTCTACGAGCAGTACTTC.

The rearrangement uses TRBV30 and TRBJ2-7; tentative D call: TRBD1 (6 bases). Germline loops: CDR1 GTSNPN, CDR2 SVGIG (reference sequence). V was clipped by 2 bases and J by 7 bases, with 12 bases between them. The CDR3 sequence is 12 residues long. The CDR3 sequence is CAWSKGVGEQYF. Here the CDR3 DNA reads TGTGCCTGGAGTAAGGGGGTAGGGGAGCAGTACTTC.